This TCR beta chain was profiled in a study of cytomegalovirus exposure and HLA in healthy donors (dated by TCRdb to 2016 to 2017). With regard to the full study: An earlier analysis of several hundred of the donors reported approximately 280 Gb of sequence data and 100 million to 120 million unique TCR beta sequences obtained from some 170 million T cells. An early release covering 550 to 700 HLA-typed donors comprised 250 to 350 gigabases of sequencing data and tens of millions of unique TCR sequences. Of the roughly 400 genotyped donors, 65% to 90% fell in the genetic ancestry cluster associated with self-reported Caucasian donors. The aim of the study was to test whether cataloging public T cell receptors could identify signatures of past pathogen exposure. The study used immunosequencing to profile the T cell repertoires of more than 650 subjects and linked those repertoires to cytomegalovirus serostatus. Along with the roughly 700-subject first cohort, a separate validation cohort of 120 different subjects was used. High-throughput TCR immunosequencing, statistical association of individual TCRs with disease status, and machine learning were combined to predict cytomegalovirus infection status. A later analysis re-examined previously published TCR beta repertoires from about 670 donors and added high-resolution HLA genotyping to investigate patterns of TCR occurrence. Rather than using new phenotypic data, the later analysis identified candidate immune exposures from TCR beta sequences and from how often those sequences occurred across donors. In an earlier analysis of about 590 of the donors, high-throughput TCR beta sequencing was used to judge whether each TCR beta V gene segment behaved as functional or pseudogenic. Alongside the repertoire data, information on donor age, sex, ethnicity and CMV serostatus was compiled. In a later genetic analysis, genome-wide SNP genotypes for about 65% of the roughly 700 donors were used, and that subset was treated as a discovery cohort. All discovery cohort repertoires had been generated on a single sequencing platform. Both class I and class II loci were covered by HLA typing, at four-digit resolution. The number of donors typed differed by locus, with roughly 620-640 for A, B, C, DRB1 and DQB1, roughly 520 for DQA1, about 610 for DPA1, and 400 to 490 for DPB1. About five DR-DQ haplotypes were treated as single units for association and clustering because of strong linkage in the cohort. Among under 450 genotyped donors of the cohort, an average of around 240,000 unique TCR beta nucleotide sequences were sequenced per donor, about a sixth of them non-productive. Study-level results and caveats: While some public TCRs were present in many individuals, most TCR sequences turned up only very rarely across donors. A later genetic analysis associated a missense DCLRE1C variant with V-gene and J-gene trimming of TCR beta chains, and an independent cohort replicated the association. Roughly uniform sequencing depth across donors was assumed in presence/absence analyses, although this assumption may not hold. Some 15 rarely observed V segments, including chromosome 9 orphons, were excluded from the earlier analysis of approximately 500 of the donors because counts were too low. In a later analysis, TCR association rates were found to vary across HLA loci, with the most associated TCRs seen for DRB1 alleles and the fewest for HLA-C alleles. Correlated functional status among segregating V segments might reflect linkage disequilibrium, but an unknown experimental factor could not be ruled out. The classifier was reported to diagnose cytomegalovirus status with high specificity and sensitivity in both the original cohort and the validation cohort. Only TCR beta chains were sequenced in this cohort, and the absence of alpha or paired-chain data limited detectable features. In the study, 164 TCR beta chains were listed as associated with cytomegalovirus. When HLA alleles, especially DR and DQ, strongly co-occurred, attributing TCR associations to individual alleles was difficult. A cluster of highly shared sequence variants was judged likely to represent a technical artifact of the sequencing pipeline. An earlier analysis of around 540 of the donors showed that most TCR beta V segments appeared in productive rearrangements either about 90% or about 30% of the time, which broadly matched IMGT annotations. A further reported finding was that TCR beta sequences accurately predicted the HLA-A and HLA-B alleles for most subjects in the first cohort. HLA typing was unavailable for some donors at each locus, so association tests used only the typed subset. In vitro tests confirmed that three of the cytomegalovirus-associated TCR beta chains recognize cytomegalovirus antigens. The 87-base-pair reads could not distinguish some IMGT-functional V segments, including TRBV6-2 and TRBV6-3, so those segments were excluded. In a later genetic analysis, fewer N-insertions in productive TCRs were reported among donors in an Asian-associated ancestry cluster than the roughly 710-donor mean. Most CMV-associated TCR beta chains appeared to be HLA-restricted in a later analysis, and the HLA associations seemed to be driven largely by CMV exposure. In a later analysis, HLA-associated TCR beta chains showed more clonal expansion and lower generation probabilities than non-associated chains that were equally common. The only immune exposure information available for the cohort was CMV serostatus. Several of the top co-occurrence clusters appeared to be linked to parvovirus B19, influenza, CMV and Epstein-Barr virus, according to a later analysis. According to the authors, the approach could potentially be generalized to other disease states and immunological phenotypes. In a later analysis, around 17,000 TCR beta sequences were associated with specific HLA alleles at a false discovery rate of 0.05.

Preparation of the library involved the immunoSEQ multiplex PCR assay. A mixture of 60 forward primers for TCR Vbeta segments and 13 reverse primers for TCR Jbeta segments was used in the multiplex PCR. A multiplex PCR assay on genomic DNA amplified the CDR3 region of rearranged TCR beta genes. On the Illumina HiSeq System, the amplified TCR beta libraries were sequenced as 87-base-pair reads. The authors' pipeline ran thus. A later analysis counted some 74 million unique TCR beta chains across the 550 to 750 repertoires, and around 9.9 million of these chains were shared by at least two donors. To remove PCR and sequencing errors, raw reads were error-corrected and collapsed into unique sequences using a nearest-neighbor algorithm that merged closely related sequences. Alignment of CDR3 sequences to IMGT reference sequences was used to assign V, D and J gene segments. For a sequence to be retained, at least a six-nucleotide match to both a V gene segment and a J gene segment was required. A rearrangement was called productive if the CDR3 had no stop codons and remained in frame with V and J, and every other rearrangement was called non-productive. CDR3 was defined according to IMGT convention as the region running from the second conserved V-encoded cysteine to the conserved J-encoded phenylalanine. The earlier analysis of around 640 of the donors excluded sequences that lacked an unambiguous match to a single V gene segment. An earlier analysis of several hundred of the donors called V segments functional above 56.7% productive rearrangements and segregating when the between-donor standard deviation exceeded 5%. To diagnose cytomegalovirus status from the catalog of TCR beta chain sequences, a statistical classification framework was built. In a later analysis, V and J genes were assigned by comparing TCR nucleotide sequences against IMGT/GENE-DB human TR gene sequences. In a later analysis, CDR3 sequences and most-parsimonious VDJ recombination scenarios were assigned using the TCRdist pipeline. In a later analysis, each TCR beta chain was defined by its CDR3 amino acid sequence together with its V-gene family, and reads without a unique V-gene family were excluded. To address suspected cross-contamination and a sequencing artifact, a later analysis removed 550 to 750 highly shared, low-generation-probability nucleotide sequences. In a later analysis, a clonal expansion index was calculated for each public chain from normalized within-repertoire ranks of inferred template counts. A later analysis computed generation probabilities with a VDJ recombination model fitted to out-of-frame rearrangements, and checked the results against IGoR. A later analysis scored TCR-TCR, TCR-HLA and TCR-CMV co-occurrence with hypergeometric tests, applying a repertoire-size bias correction to TCR pairs. False discovery rates were estimated in a later analysis by permuting HLA or CMV assignments 20 times. In a later analysis, co-occurring TCRs were grouped using DBSCAN, and TCRdist sequence similarity was added for clustering within HLA-allele-positive subsets. Repertoires with fewer than 30,000 or more than 120,000 public chains were left out of co-occurrence clustering, as were roughly five repertoires with anomalous nucleotide sharing. As stored in TCRdb, this immuneACCESS dataset retains in-frame rearrangements with V and J assigned. A fraction of the clones does not appear; measured against another copy, unresolved V genes explain less than half of the discrepancy, and the remainder lacks a known reason. The DNA gave D and trimming, while V, J and clone size come from that table. In this sample's table one finds 80,000 to 100,000 clones. The ten largest clones take up more than 0.45% of the sample.

The CDR3 numbers 13 residues from cysteine through phenylalanine. Only the CDR3 portion is preserved as DNA: 39 bases, with reading frame beginning at the first base. CDR1 and CDR2, per the germline V gene, are SGHVS and FQNEAQ. The V and J ends are trimmed by 5 bases and 0 bases, leaving 7 bases between them. In total, 630 or so healthy bone marrow donors made up the cohort. Cohort members were all nominally healthy when sampled, although unrecorded immune exposures were likely present. The donor tested CMV seronegative and was one of the 352 seronegative cohort members. A peripheral blood sample was collected from each donor, and TCR beta sequencing was performed on peripheral blood mononuclear cells. Genomic DNA was extracted from the blood cell samples with the Qiagen DNeasy Blood Extraction Kit. Regarding this clone: No antigen is known for it.

This clonotype originated in a man aged 50 or older in good health and CMV-seronegative. The chain couples TRBV7-8 to TRBJ1-2, with no D gene named confidently. The sequencing sample was made of PBMCs. The base sequence is TGTGCCAGCAGCCTCGACTCTAACTATGGCTACACCTTC. It codes for CASSLDSNYGYTF. Full variable domain (CDR3 extended with the reference TRBV7-8 and TRBJ1-2 proteins): GAGVSQSPRYKVAKRGQDVALRCDPISGHVSLFWYQQALGQGPEFLTYFQNEAQLDKSGLPSDRFFAERPEGSVSTLKIQRTQQEDSAVYLCASSLDSNYGYTFGSGTRLTVV.